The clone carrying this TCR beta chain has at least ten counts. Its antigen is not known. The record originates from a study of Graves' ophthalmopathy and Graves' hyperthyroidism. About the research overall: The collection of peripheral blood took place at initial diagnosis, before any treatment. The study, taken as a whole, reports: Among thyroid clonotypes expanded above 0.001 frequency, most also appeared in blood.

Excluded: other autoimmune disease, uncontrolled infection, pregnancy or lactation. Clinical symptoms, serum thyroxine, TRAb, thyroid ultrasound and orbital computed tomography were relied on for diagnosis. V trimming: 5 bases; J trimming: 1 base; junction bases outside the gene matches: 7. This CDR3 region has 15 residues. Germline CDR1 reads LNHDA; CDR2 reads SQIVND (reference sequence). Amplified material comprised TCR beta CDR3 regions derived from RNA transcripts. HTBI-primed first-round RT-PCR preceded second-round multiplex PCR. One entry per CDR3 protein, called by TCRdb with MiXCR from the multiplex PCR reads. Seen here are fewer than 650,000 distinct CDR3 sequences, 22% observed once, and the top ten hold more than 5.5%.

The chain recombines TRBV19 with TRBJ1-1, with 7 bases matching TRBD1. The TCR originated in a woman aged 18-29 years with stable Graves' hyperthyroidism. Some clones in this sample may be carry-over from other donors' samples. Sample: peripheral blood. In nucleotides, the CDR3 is TGTGCCAGTAGTGTTGAGGGGGCGTGGAACACTGAAGCTTTCTTT. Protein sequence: CASSVEGAWNTEAFF.